Listed here are 12 T cell receptor beta chains from one sample, sequenced in a study of cytomegalovirus exposure and HLA in healthy donors. Vbeta (60) and Jbeta (13) primers were used in the PCR. Using immunoSEQ multiplex PCR, the repertoire was profiled, and TCRdb retains in-frame clones only, with some absent. Among about 160,000 clones listed, roughly three quarters were seen once. Sequenced material: PBMCs. The receptors stem from a man aged 55 to 69 in good health and CMV-seronegative.

This clone was seen more than once but under ten times. V usage is TRBV4-3 and J usage is TRBJ1-1; 7 bases agree with TRBD1. The CDR3 totals 13 residues. Germline loops: CDR1 LGHNA, CDR2 YSLEER. Trimming cost V 1 base and J 6 bases; bases outside gene matches: 2. CDR3 DNA: TGCGCCAGCAGCCAAGGGGACAGAGCTGAAGCTTTCTTT. It codes for CASSQGDRAEAFF.

This clone was found a few times. J is TRBJ2-3 and V is TRBV11-3, with 9 positions matching TRBD2. The CDR3 runs 14 residues. The V gene end was trimmed by 5 bases and the J gene end by 3 bases; junction bases not matched to a gene: 3. In germline, CDR1 is SGHNT, CDR2 YENEEA. CDR3 sequence reads: CASSLAGRTDTQYF. CDR3 nucleotide sequence: TGTGCCAGCAGCCTAGCGGGGAGGACAGATACGCAGTATTTT.

V gene TRBV5-8 combines with J gene TRBJ1-2; D ambiguous. Trimming removed 0 bases from V and 8 bases from J, with 11 bases in between. The CDR3 is 13 amino acids. Per germline, CDR1 SGHTS and CDR2 YDEGEE. The CDR3 bases are TGTGCCAGCAGCTTGGTACGGGTTCAGGGCTACACCTTC. This encodes CASSLVRVQGYTF. Variable domain in full (rest from reference TRBV5-8 and TRBJ1-2): EAGVTQSPTHLIKTRGQQATLRCSPISGHTSVYWYQQALGLGLQFLLWYDEGEERNRGNFPPRFSGRQFPNYSSELNVNALELEDSALYLCASSLVRVQGYTFGSGTRLTVV.

This clone was counted between two and nine times. The CDR3 loop reads CASSLTPGTGELFF. The CDR3, as DNA: TGCGCCAGCAGCCTTACCCCGGGAACCGGGGAGCTGTTTTTT. This sequence joins TRBV4-1 and TRBJ2-2; D possibly corresponds to TRBD2 (5 bases). This CDR3 has 14 amino acids. Looked up from germline, CDR1 is MGHRA and CDR2 is YSYEKL. V dropped 4 bases and J dropped 5 bases, with 11 bases sitting between them.

The V gene is TRBV7-2, the J gene TRBJ2-7, with TRBD1 as a possible D gene (6 bases). CDR3 length equals 15 residues. Per germline, CDR1 SGHTA and CDR2 FQGNSA. V was shortened by 0 bases and J by 3 bases, with 12 bases between the two germline ends. The CDR3 loop reads CASSLAPGQFYEQYF. CDR3 sequence (DNA): TGTGCCAGCAGCTTAGCCCCTGGACAGTTCTACGAGCAGTACTTC.

The chain joins TRBV4-3 to TRBJ1-2; 8 bases match TRBD1. CDR3 length: 16 amino acids. The germline V gene has CDR1 LGHNA and CDR2 YSLEER. The V gene end was trimmed by 0 bases and the J gene end by 7 bases; junction bases not matched to a gene: 10. In DNA, the CDR3 is TGCGCCAGCAGCCAAGACCCCGGACAGGGAGGAATTGGCTACACCTTC. It codes for CASSQDPGQGGIGYTF.

In DNA form, the CDR3 reads TGTGCCGCCCTGACAGGGGAGTTCTACAATGAGCAGTTCTTC. Protein sequence: CAALTGEFYNEQFF. The chain recombines TRBV2 with TRBJ2-1; the match to TRBD1 covers 8 bases. The CDR3 consists of 14 residues. Unmatched junction bases numbered 9, after V lost 11 bases and J lost 3 bases. In germline, CDR1 is SNHLY, CDR2 FYNNEI.

The rearrangement links TRBV5-1 to TRBJ1-1, with D perhaps TRBD1 (5 bases). The CDR3 totals 14 residues. The germline V gene has CDR1 SGHRS and CDR2 YFSETQ. V was clipped by 5 bases and J by 1 base, with 12 bases between them. As DNA, the CDR3 is TGCGCCAGCAGGCCGGGACTCGGGAACACTGAAGCTTTCTTT. This sequence encodes CASRPGLGNTEAFF.

This chain uses TRBV29-1 with TRBJ1-2; weak D call: TRBD1 (6 bases). V lost 3 bases and J 4 bases, leaving 12 bases between the germline ends. Looked up from germline, CDR1 is SQVTM and CDR2 is ANQGSEA. The CDR3 spans 13 residues. This chain's CDR3 is CSVDRGSVYGYTF. The DNA of the CDR3 is TGCAGCGTTGACAGGGGTTCAGTCTATGGCTACACCTTC.

The rearrangement uses TRBV2 and TRBJ2-3, with TRBD1 identical over 9 bases. This CDR3 has 15 residues. CDR1 SNHLY and CDR2 FYNNEI come from the germline V gene. Germline trimming cut 5 bases from V and 4 bases from J; bases unmatched to any gene: 7. CDR3 loop: CASSTGQGRSDTQYF. The CDR3 DNA is TGTGCCAGCAGTACAGGACAGGGGAGGTCAGATACGCAGTATTTT.

This clone was counted a single time. The V and J genes are TRBV7-9 and TRBJ2-1; perhaps TRBD1 as D (6 bases). With 5 bases removed from V and 10 bases from J, the gap between germline ends came to 12 bases. In germline, CDR1 is SEHNR, CDR2 FQNEAQ (reference sequence). The CDR3 contains 12 residues. The CDR3 spells CASSPTGREQFF. The DNA for the CDR3 is TGTGCCAGCAGCCCTACAGGGCGGGAGCAGTTCTTC.

V usage is TRBV19 and J usage is TRBJ2-3; 13 bases line up with TRBD2. J was trimmed by 1 base and V by 7 bases; bases with no gene match: 5. This CDR3 spans 16 amino acids. Germline V CDR1 and CDR2: LNHDA, SQIVND (reference sequence). The CDR3 DNA reads as TGTGCCAGTACCTCCGGGACTAGCGGGGGCACAGATACGCAGTATTTT. It specifies CASTSGTSGGTDTQYF. Full variable domain (remainder filled in from reference TRBV19 and TRBJ2-3): DGGITQSPKYLFRKEGQNVTLSCEQNLNHDAMYWYRQDPGQGLRLIYYSQIVNDFQKGDIAEGYSVSREKKESFPLTVTSAQKNPTAFYLCASTSGTSGGTDTQYFGPGTRLTVL.